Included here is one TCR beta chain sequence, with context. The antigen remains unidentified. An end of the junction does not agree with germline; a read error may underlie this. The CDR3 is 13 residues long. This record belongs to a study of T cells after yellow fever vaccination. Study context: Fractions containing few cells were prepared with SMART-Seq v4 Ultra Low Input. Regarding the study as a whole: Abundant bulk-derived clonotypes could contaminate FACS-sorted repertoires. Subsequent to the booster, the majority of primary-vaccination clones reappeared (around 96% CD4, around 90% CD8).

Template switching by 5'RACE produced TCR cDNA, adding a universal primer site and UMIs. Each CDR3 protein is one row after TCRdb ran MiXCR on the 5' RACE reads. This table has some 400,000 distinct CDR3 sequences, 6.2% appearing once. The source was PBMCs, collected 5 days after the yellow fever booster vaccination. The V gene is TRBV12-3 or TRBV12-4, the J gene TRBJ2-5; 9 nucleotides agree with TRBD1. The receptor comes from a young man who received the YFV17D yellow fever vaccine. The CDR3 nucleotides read TGTGCCTGCAGTTTAGGGACAGGGGAGACCCAGTACTTC. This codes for CACSLGTGETQYF.